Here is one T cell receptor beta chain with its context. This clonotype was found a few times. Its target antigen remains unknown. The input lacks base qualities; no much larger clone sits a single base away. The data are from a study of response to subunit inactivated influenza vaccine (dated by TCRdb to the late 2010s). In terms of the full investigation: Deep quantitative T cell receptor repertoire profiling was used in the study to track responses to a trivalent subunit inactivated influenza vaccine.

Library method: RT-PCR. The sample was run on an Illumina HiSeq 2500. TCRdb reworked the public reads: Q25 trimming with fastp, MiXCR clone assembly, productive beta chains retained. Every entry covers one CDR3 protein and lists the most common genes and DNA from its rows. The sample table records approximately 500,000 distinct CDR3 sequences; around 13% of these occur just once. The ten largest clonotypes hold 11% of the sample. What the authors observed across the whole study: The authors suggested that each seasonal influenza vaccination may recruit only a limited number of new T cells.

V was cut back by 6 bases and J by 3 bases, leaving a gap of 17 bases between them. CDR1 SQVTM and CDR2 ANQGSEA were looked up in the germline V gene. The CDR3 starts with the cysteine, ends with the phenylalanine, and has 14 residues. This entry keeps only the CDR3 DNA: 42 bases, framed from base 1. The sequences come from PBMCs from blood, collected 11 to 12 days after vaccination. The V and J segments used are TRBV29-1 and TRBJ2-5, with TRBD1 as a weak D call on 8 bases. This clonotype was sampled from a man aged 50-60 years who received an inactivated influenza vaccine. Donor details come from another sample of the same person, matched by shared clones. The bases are TGCAGCGTCCTTCGGACAGGGAGGGAAGAGACCCAGTACTTC. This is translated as CSVLRTGREETQYF.